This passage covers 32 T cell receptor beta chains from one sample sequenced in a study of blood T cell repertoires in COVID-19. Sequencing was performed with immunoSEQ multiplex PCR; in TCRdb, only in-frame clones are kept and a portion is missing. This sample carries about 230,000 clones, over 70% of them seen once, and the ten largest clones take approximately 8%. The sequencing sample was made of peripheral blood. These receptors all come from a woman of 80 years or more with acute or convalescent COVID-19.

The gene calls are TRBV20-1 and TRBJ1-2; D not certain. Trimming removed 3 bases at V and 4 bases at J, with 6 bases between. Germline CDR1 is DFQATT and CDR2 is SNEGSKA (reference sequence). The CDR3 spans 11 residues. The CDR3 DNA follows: TGCAGTGCTAGTTCCTCCTATGGCTACACCTTC. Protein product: CSASSSYGYTF.

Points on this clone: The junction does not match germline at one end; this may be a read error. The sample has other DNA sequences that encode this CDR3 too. CDR3 residues: CATSRDGQGAGNTIYF. Written as DNA, the CDR3 is TGTGCCACCAGCAGGGACGGACAGGGAGCGGGAAATACCATATATTTT. The rearrangement uses TRBV15 and TRBJ1-3; 8 nucleotides match TRBD1. Per the germline V gene, CDR1 is LNHNV and CDR2 is YYDKDF (reference sequence). The CDR3 sequence is 16 residues long.

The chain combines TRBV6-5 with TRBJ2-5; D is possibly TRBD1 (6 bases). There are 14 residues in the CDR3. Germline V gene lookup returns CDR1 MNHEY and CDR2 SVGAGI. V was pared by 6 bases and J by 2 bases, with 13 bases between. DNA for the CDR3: TGTGCCAGCAGGGCCGACAGGCCGCAAGAGACCCAGTACTTC. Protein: CASRADRPQETQYF.

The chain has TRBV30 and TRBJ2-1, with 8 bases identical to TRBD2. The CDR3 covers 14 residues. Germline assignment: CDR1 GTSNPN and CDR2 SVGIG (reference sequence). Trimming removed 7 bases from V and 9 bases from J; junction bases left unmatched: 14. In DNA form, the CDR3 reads TGTGCCTCCACCCCGACTAGCGAATCCGGTGAGCAGTTCTTC. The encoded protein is CASTPTSESGEQFF.

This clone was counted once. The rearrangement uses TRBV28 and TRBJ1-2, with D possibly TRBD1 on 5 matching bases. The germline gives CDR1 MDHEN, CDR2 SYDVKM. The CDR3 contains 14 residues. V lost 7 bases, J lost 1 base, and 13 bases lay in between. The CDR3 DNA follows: TGTGCCAGCATTCCGGACACTTTTAACTATGGCTACACCTTC. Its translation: CASIPDTFNYGYTF.

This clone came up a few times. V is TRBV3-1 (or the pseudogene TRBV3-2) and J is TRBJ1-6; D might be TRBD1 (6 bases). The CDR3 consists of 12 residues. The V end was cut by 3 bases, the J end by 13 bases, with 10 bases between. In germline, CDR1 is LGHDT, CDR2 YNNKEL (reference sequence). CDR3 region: CASSQRQGPLHF. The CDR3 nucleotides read TGTGCCAGCAGCCAGAGGCAGGGGCCCCTCCACTTT.

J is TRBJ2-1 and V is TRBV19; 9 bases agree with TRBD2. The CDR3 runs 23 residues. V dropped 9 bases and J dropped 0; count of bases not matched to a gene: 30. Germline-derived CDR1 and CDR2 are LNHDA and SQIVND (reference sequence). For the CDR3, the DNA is TGTGCCAGCCAAACCCTCCCCCAACGATCCTTAAAGACTAGCGGTTACTCCTACAATGAGCAGTTCTTC. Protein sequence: CASQTLPQRSLKTSGYSYNEQFF.

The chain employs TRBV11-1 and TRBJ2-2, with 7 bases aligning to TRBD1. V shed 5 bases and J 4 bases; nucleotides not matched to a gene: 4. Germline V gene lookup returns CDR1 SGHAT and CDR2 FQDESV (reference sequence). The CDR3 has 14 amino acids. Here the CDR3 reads CASSPGQFTGELFF. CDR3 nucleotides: TGTGCCAGCAGCCCGGGACAGTTCACCGGGGAGCTGTTTTTT.

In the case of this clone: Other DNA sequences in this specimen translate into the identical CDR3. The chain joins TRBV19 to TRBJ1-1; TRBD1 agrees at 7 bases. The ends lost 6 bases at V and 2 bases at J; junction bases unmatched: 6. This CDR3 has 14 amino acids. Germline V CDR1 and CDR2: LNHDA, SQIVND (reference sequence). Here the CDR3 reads CASSTGTANTEAFF. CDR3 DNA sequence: TGTGCCAGTAGCACCGGGACAGCTAACACTGAAGCTTTCTTT.

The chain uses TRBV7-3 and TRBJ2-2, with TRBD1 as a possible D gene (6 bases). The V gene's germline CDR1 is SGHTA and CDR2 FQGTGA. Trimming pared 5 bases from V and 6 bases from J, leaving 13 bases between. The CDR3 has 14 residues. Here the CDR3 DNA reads TGTGCCAGCAGCCCCTACAGGGACGCCGGGGAGCTGTTTTTT. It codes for CASSPYRDAGELFF.

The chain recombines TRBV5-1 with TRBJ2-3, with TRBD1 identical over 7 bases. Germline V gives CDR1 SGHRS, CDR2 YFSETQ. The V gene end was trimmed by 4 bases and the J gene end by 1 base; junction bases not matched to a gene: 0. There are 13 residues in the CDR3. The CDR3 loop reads CASSTGGTDTQYF. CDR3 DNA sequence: TGCGCCAGCAGCACAGGGGGCACAGATACGCAGTATTTT. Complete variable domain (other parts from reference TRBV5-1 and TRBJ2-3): KAGVTQTPRYLIKTRGQQVTLSCSPISGHRSVSWYQQTPGQGLQFLFEYFSETQRNKGNFPGRFSGRQFSNSRSEMNVSTLELGDSALYLCASSTGGTDTQYFGPGTRLTVL.

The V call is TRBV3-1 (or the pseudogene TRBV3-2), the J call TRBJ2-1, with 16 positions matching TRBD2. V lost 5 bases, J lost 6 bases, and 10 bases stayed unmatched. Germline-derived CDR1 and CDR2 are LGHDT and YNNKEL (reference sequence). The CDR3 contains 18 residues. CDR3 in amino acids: CASSFPGLAGGRVNEQFF. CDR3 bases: TGTGCCAGCAGCTTTCCGGGACTAGCGGGGGGGCGGGTCAATGAGCAGTTCTTC.

CDR3: CTSSQEFRETYEQYF. CDR3 sequence (DNA): TGCACCAGCAGCCAAGAATTTAGGGAGACCTACGAGCAGTACTTC. The V and J genes are TRBV1 and TRBJ2-7; whether TRBD2, the table's D call, matches the DNA was not checked. TRBV1 is termed a pseudogene. The CDR3 is made up of 15 amino acids.

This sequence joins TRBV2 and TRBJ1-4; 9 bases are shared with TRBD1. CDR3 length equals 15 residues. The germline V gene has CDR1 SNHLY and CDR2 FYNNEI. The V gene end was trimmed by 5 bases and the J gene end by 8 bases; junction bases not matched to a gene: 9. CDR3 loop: CASSPTRTGEEKLFF. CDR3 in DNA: TGTGCCAGCAGTCCGACCCGGACAGGGGAGGAAAAACTGTTTTTT. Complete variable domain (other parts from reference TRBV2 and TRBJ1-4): EPEVTQTPSHQVTQMGQEVILRCVPISNHLYFYWYRQILGQKVEFLVSFYNNEISEKSEIFDDQFSVERPDGSNFTLKIRSTKLEDSAMYFCASSPTRTGEEKLFFGSGTQLSVL.

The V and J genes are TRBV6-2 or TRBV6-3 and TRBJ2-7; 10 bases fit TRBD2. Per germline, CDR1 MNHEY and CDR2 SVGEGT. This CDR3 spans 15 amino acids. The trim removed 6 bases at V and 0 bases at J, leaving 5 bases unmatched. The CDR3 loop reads CASRPSGGSSYEQYF. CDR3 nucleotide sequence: TGTGCCAGCAGACCTAGCGGGGGAAGCTCCTACGAGCAGTACTTC.

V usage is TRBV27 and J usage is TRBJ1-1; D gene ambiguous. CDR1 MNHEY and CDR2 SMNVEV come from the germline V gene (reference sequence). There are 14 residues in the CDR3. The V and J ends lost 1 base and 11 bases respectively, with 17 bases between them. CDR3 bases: TGTGCCAGCAGTTTATTGACCCACCCTACTAAGGCTTTCTTT. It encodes CASSLLTHPTKAFF.

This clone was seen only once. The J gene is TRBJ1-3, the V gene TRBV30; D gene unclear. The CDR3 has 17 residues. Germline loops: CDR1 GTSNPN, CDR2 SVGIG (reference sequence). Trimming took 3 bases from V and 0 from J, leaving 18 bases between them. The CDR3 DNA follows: TGTGCCTGGAGAATTTTCGCCCGAGCCACCTCTGGAAACACCATATATTTT. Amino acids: CAWRIFARATSGNTIYF.

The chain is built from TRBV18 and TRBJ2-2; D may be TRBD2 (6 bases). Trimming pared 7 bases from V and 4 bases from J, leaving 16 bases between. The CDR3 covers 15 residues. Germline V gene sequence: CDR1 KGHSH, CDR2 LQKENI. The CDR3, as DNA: TGTGCCAGCTACGGAGGGATTGGGGGCACCGGGGAGCTGTTTTTT. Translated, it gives CASYGGIGGTGELFF.

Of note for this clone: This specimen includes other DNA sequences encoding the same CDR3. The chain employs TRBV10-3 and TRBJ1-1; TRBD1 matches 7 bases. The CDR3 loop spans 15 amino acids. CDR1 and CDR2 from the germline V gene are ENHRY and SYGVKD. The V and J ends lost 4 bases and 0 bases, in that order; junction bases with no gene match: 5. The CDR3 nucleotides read TGTGCCATCAGTGGAGGGACAGCCTTGAACACTGAAGCTTTCTTT. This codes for CAISGGTALNTEAFF.

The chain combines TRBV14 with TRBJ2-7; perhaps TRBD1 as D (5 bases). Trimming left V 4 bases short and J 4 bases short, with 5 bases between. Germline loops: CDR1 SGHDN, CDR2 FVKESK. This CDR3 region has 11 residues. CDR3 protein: CASSPGYEQYF. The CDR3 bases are TGTGCCAGCAGCCCAGGGTACGAGCAGTACTTC.

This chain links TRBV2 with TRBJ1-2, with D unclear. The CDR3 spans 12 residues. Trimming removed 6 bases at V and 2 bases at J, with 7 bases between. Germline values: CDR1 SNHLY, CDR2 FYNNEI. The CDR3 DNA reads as TGTGCCAGCAGGGCACTAAACTATGGCTACACCTTC. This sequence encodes CASRALNYGYTF.

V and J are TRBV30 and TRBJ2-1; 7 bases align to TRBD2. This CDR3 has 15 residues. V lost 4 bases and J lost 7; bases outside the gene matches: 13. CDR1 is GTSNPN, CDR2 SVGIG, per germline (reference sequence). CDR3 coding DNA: TGTGCCTGGACCAAGGGACTAACATTCGGGAATGAGCAGTTCTTC. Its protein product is CAWTKGLTFGNEQFF.

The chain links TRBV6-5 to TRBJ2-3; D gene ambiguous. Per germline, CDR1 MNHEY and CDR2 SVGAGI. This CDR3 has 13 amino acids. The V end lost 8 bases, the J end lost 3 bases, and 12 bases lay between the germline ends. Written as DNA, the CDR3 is TGTGCCAGCTCCGAGCGTAGTACAGATACGCAGTATTTT. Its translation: CASSERSTDTQYF.

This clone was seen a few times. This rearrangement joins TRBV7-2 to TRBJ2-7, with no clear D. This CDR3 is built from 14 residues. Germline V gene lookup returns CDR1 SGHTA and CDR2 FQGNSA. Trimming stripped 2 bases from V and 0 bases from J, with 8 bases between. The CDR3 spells CASSLSLSSYEQYF. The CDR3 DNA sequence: TGTGCCAGCAGCTTATCGTTGAGCTCCTACGAGCAGTACTTC.

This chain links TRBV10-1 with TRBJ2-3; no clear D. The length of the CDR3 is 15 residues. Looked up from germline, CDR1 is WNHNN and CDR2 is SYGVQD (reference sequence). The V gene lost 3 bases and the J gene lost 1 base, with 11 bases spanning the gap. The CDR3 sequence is CASSEGNRGTDTQYF. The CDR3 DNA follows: TGCGCCAGCAGTGAAGGCAACCGGGGCACAGATACGCAGTATTTT.

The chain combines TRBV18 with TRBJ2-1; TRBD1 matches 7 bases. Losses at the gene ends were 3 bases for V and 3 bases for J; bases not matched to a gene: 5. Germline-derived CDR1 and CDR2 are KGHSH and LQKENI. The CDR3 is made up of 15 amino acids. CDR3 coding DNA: TGTGCCAGCTCACCGACAGGGTCGGGCTACAATGAGCAGTTCTTC. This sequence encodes CASSPTGSGYNEQFF. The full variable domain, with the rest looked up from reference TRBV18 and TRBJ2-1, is NAGVMQNPRHLVRRRGQEARLRCSPMKGHSHVYWYRQLPEEGLKFMVYLQKENIIDESGMPKERFSAEFPKEGPSILRIQQVVRGDSAAYFCASSPTGSGYNEQFFGPGTRLTVL.

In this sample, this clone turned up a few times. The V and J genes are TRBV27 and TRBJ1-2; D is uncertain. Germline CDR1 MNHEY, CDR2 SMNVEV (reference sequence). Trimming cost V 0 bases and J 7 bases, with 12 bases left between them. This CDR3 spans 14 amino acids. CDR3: CASSLSRGLSGYTF. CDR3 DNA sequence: TGTGCCAGCAGTTTATCGCGAGGGTTAAGTGGCTACACCTTC.

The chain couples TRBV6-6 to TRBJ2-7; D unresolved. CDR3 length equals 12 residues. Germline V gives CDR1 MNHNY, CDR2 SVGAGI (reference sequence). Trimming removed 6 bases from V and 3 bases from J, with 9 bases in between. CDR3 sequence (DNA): TGTGCCAGCAGAACAGAACTCTACGAGCAGTACTTC. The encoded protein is CASRTELYEQYF.

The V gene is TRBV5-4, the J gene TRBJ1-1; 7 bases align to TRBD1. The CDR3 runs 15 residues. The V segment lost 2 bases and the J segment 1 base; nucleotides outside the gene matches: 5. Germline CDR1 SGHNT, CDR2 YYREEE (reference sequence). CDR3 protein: CASSLLGQTNTEAFF. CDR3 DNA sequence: TGTGCCAGCAGCTTATTGGGACAGACGAACACTGAAGCTTTCTTT.

The CDR3, as DNA: TGTGCCAGCAGCTTAGAGGCCGGTCAGCCCCAGCATTTT. Its translation: CASSLEAGQPQHF. This chain joins TRBV7-3 and TRBJ1-5; D unresolved. Germline loops: CDR1 SGHTA, CDR2 FQGTGA. This CDR3 contains 13 residues. Trimming removed 2 bases at V and 6 bases at J, with 8 bases between.

The CDR3 protein is CAGTGDGSSHEAFF. CDR3 bases: TGTGCCGGGACAGGGGACGGGTCCTCTCATGAAGCTTTCTTT. The rearrangement joins TRBV30 to TRBJ1-1; 10 bases line up with TRBD1. Unmatched junction bases numbered 13, after V lost 8 bases and J lost 7 bases. CDR1 is GTSNPN and CDR2 is SVGIG in the germline V gene (reference sequence). The CDR3 sequence is 14 residues long.

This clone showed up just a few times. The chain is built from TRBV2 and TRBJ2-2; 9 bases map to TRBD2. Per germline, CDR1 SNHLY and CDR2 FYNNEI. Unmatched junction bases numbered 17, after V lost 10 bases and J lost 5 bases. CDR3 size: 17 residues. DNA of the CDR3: TGTGCCACCCACGGCGGGAGGGCCGTAGGGTATACCGGGGAGCTGTTTTTT. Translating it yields CATHGGRAVGYTGELFF.